This T cell receptor beta chain was observed in a study of cytomegalovirus exposure and HLA in healthy donors. It was with 60 Vbeta and 13 Jbeta primers that the PCR ran. Profiling relied on immunoSEQ multiplex PCR, and the TCRdb table lists in-frame clones only, not all of them. The listing contains roughly 71,000 clones. Concerning this clone: Its antigen is still unknown.

Nominally healthy donors provided the samples, though records likely missed some immune exposures. The CDR3 totals 17 residues. Germline V CDR1 and CDR2: LNHNV, YYDKDF (reference sequence). V lost 5 bases to trimming and J lost 0 bases; unmatched junction nucleotides: 10. Study-level points and caveats: For presence/absence analyses, sequencing depth was assumed to be roughly uniform across donors. Three CMV-associated chains proved CMV antigen-specific in vitro.

This TCR was recovered from a woman aged 40 to 55 in good health and CMV-seropositive. The chain is built from TRBV15 and TRBJ1-5; 7 positions agree with TRBD1. The sequenced sample consisted of PBMCs. CDR3 sequence (DNA): TGTGCCACCAGCGGCAGACAGGGATTTTATAGCAATCAGCCCCAGCATTTT. Translated: CATSGRQGFYSNQPQHF.